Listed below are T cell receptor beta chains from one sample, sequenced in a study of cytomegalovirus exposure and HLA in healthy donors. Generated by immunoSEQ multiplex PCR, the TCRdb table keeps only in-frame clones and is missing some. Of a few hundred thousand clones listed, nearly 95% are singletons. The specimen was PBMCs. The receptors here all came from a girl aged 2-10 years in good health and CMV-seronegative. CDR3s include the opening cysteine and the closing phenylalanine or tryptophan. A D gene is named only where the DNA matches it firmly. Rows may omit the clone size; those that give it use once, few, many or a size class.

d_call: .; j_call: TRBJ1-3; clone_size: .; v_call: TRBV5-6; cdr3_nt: TGTGCCAGCAGCCGGGACACCGCTGGAAACACCATATATTTT; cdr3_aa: CASSRDTAGNTIYF
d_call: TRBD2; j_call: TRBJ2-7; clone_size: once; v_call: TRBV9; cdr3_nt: TGTGCCAGCAGCCCTACGGGACTAGCGGGAAGATCCCCCTACGAGCAGTACTTC; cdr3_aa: CASSPTGLAGRSPYEQYF
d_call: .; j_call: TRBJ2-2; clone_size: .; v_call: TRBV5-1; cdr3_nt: TGCGCCAGCAGCTTGGACTTCACCGGGGAGCTGTTTTTT; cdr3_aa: CASSLDFTGELFF
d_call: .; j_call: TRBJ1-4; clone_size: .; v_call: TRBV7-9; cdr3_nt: TGTGCCAGCAGCTTAGAAGGGCAGGGGATCGAAAAACTGTTTTTT; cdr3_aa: CASSLEGQGIEKLFF
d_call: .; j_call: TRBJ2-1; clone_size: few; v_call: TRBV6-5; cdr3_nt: TGTGCCAGCAGTTACGGGACAACCTACAATGAGCAGTTCTTC; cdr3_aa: CASSYGTTYNEQFF
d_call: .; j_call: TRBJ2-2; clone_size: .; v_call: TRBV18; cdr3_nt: TGTGCCAGCTCACCAATTATTGACACCGGGGAGCTGTTTTTT; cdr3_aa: CASSPIIDTGELFF
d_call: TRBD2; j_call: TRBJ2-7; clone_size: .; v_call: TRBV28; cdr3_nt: TGTGCCAGCAGTCGGGTGGGGGGGGGAATATACGAGCAGTACTTC; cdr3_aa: CASSRVGGGIYEQYF
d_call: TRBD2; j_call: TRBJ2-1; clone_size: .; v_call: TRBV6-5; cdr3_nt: TGTGCCAGCAGTTACGGGACTAGCGGTACCTACAATGAGCAGTTCTTC; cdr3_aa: CASSYGTSGTYNEQFF
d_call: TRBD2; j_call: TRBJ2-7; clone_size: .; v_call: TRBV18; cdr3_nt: TGTGCCAGCTCACCACTGTTTAGCGGGAGTCCTTACGAGCAGTACTTC; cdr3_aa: CASSPLFSGSPYEQYF
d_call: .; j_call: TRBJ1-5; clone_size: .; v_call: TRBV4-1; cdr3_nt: TGCGCCAGCAGCCAAGGAGGGGGATCTCAGCCCCAGCATTTT; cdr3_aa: CASSQGGGSQPQHF
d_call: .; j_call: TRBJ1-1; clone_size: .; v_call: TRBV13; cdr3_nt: TGTGCCAGCAGCCGAGATGGGGCAGGGAACACTGAAGCTTTCTTT; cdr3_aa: CASSRDGAGNTEAFF
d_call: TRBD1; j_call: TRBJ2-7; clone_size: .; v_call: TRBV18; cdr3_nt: TGTGCCAGCTCACCACAGACAGGGGGCGACGAGCAGTACTTC; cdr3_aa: CASSPQTGGDEQYF
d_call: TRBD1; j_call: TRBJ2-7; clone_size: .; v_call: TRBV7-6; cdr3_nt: TGTGCCAGCTGCCGGGACAGTGCCTCTAGGGAGCAGTACTTC; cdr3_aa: CASCRDSASREQYF
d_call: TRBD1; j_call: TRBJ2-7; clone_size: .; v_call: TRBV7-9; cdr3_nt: TGTGCCAGCAGCACGGGACAGGAGATCTACGAGCAGTACTTC; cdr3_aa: CASSTGQEIYEQYF
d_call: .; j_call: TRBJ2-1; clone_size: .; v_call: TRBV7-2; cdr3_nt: TGTGCCAGCAGCTTAGAAGGGGAGGCGTATGAGCAGTTCTTC; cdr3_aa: CASSLEGEAYEQFF
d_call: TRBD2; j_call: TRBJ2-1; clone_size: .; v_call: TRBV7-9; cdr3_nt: TGTGCCAGCAGCCTACACCTAGCGGAGAGATACAATGAGCAGTTCTTC; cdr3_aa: CASSLHLAERYNEQFF
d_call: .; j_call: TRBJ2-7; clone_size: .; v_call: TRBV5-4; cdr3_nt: TGTGCCAGCAGCTCACCGAACAGGTACGAGCAGTACTTC; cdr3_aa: CASSSPNRYEQYF
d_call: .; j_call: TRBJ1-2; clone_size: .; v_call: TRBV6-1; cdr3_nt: TGTGCCGGCCGGGAGAGGGTCGAATATGGCTACACCTTC; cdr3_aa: CAGRERVEYGYTF
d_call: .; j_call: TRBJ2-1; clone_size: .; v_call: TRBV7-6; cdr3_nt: TGTGCCAGCAGCTTAGCGGGCCCGGCGGGCGAGCAGTTCTTC; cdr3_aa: CASSLAGPAGEQFF
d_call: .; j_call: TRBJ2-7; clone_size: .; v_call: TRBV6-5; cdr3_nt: TGTGCCAGCAGCCCTAACTTGGTCGTTACTGAGCAGTACTTC; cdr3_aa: CASSPNLVVTEQYF
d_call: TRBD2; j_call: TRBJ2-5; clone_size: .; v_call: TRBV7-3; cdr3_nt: TGTGCCAGCAGCTTATACGGGGGGGCAGAGACCCAGTACTTC; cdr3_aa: CASSLYGGAETQYF
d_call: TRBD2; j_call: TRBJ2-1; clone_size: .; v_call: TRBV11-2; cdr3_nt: TGTGCCAGCAGCTCCGGGACTAGCGGGGGCCAACTCTACAATGAGCAGTTCTTC; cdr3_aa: CASSSGTSGGQLYNEQFF
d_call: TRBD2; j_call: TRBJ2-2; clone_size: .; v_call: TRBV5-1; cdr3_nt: TGCGCCAGCAGCTTGGAGGGACTAGCGAACACCGGGGAGCTGTTTTTT; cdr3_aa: CASSLEGLANTGELFF
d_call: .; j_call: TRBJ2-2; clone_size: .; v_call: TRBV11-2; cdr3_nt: TGTGCCAGCAGCTTAGGAGCGGGTACCGGGGAGCTGTTTTTT; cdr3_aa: CASSLGAGTGELFF
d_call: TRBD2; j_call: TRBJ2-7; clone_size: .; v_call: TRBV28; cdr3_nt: TGTGCCAGCAGCGTAGGGATAGCGGGCTACGAGCAGTACTTC; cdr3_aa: CASSVGIAGYEQYF
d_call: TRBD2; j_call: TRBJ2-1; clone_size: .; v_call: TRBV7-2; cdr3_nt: TGTGCCAGCAGCTTAGCGGGGGGGACCTACAATGAGCAGTTCTTC; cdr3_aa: CASSLAGGTYNEQFF
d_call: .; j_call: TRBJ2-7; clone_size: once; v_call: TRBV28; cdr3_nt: TGTGCCAGCAGTGTACGGGAGCGGTCCTACGAGCAGTACTTC; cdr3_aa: CASSVRERSYEQYF
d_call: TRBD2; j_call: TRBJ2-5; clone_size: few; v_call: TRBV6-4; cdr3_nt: TGTGCCAGCAGTGCCCGCGGGGGGCCCCAAGAGACCCAGTACTTC; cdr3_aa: CASSARGGPQETQYF
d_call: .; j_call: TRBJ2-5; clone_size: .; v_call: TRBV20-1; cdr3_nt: TGCAGTGCTGCAGGGGCAGAGACCCAGTACTTC; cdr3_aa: CSAAGAETQYF
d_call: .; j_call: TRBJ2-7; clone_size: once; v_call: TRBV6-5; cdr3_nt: TGTGCCAGCAGTTACCCTACTAGACGGGGGACCTACGAGCAGTACTTC; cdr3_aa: CASSYPTRRGTYEQYF
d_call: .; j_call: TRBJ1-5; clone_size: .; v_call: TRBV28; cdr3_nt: TGTGCCAGCAGCCGACATCAGGGGACGGGCAATCAGCCCCAGCATTTT; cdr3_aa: CASSRHQGTGNQPQHF
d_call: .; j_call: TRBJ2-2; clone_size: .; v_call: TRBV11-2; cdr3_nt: TGTGCCAGCAGCTTGGGACTTTACACCGGGGAGCTGTTTTTT; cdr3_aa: CASSLGLYTGELFF
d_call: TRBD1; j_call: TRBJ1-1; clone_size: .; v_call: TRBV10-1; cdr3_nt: TGCGCCAGCAGTCCACCGGGACAGGGAATCTCTGAAGCTTTCTTT; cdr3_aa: CASSPPGQGISEAFF
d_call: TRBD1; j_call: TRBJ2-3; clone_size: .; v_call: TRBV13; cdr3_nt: TGTGCCAGCAGCTTAGGGGGACAGACGACAGATACGCAGTATTTT; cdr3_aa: CASSLGGQTTDTQYF
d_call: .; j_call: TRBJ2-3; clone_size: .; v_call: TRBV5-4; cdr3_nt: TGTGCCAGCAGCTCGGACAACACAGATACGCAGTATTTT; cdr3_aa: CASSSDNTDTQYF
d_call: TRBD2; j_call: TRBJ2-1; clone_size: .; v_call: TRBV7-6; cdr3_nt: TGTGCCAGCAGCTTAGTAGCGGGTGATGAGCAGTTCTTC; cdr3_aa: CASSLVAGDEQFF
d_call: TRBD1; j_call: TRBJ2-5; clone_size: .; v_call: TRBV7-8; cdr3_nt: TGTGCCAGCAGCACCCACCGGGACAGGGGTACAGAGACCCAGTACTTC; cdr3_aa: CASSTHRDRGTETQYF
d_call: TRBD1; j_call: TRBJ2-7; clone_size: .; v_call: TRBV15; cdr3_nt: TGTGCTACCAGCGGACAGGGGGGACTCTCCTACGAGCAGTACTTC; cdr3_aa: CATSGQGGLSYEQYF
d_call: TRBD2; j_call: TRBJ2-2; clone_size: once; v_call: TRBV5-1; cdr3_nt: TGCGCCAGCAGCTCGGGACTAGCGGAAGTCACCGGGGAGCTGTTTTTT; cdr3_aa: CASSSGLAEVTGELFF
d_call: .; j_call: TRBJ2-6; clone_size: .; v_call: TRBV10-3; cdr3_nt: TGTGCCATCAGTGAAGGGCAGGGCACTGGGGCCAACGTCCTGACTTTC; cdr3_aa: CAISEGQGTGANVLTF
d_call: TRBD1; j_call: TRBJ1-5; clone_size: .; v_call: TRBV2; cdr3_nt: TGTGCCAGCAAAGGGGGACAGGGGAGCAATCAGCCCCAGCATTTT; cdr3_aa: CASKGGQGSNQPQHF
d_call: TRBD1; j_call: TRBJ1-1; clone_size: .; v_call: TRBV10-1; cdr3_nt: TGCGCCAGCAGTGATGGGGACAGAGGAATGGCTTTCTTT; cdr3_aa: CASSDGDRGMAFF
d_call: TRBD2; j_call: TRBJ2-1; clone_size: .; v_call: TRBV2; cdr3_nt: TGTGCCAGCCGCTGGGAGGGAAATGAGCAGTTCTTC; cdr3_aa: CASRWEGNEQFF
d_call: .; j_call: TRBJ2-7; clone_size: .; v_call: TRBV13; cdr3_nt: TGTGCCAGCTCCCCAGGTCGATCATCCTACGAGCAGTACTTC; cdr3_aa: CASSPGRSSYEQYF
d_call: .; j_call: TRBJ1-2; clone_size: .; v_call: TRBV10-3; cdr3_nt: TGTGCCATCAGTGTGGCGGCACCCTATGGCTACACCTTC; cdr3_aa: CAISVAAPYGYTF
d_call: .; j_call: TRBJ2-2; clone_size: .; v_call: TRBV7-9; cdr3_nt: TGTGCCAGCAGCCCCGGGGTGGGCGGACCCGGGGAGCTGTTTTTT; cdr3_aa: CASSPGVGGPGELFF
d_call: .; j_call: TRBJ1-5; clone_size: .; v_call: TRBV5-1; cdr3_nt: TGCGCCAGCAGCTTGGGGACAAGCAATCAGCCCCAGCATTTT; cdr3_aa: CASSLGTSNQPQHF
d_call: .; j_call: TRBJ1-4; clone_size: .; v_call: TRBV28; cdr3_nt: TGTGCCAGCAGTTTACCAGGGGTCCTTAATGAAAAACTGTTTTTT; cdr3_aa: CASSLPGVLNEKLFF
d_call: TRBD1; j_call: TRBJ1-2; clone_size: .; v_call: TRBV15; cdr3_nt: TGTGCCACCAGCCCCCGGACAGGGAAAGGGGAGGGCTACACCTTC; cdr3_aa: CATSPRTGKGEGYTF
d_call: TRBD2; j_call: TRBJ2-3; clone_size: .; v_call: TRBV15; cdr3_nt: TGTGCCACCGCGTTAACCGGGACTAGCTTTACAGATACGCAGTATTTT; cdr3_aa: CATALTGTSFTDTQYF
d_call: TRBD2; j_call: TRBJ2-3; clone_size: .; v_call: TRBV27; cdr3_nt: TGTGCCAGCAGTCCTAGCGGGAGCGGCACAGATACGCAGTATTTT; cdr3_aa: CASSPSGSGTDTQYF
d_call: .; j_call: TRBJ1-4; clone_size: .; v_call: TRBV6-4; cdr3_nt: TGTGCCAGCAGTGAGACAGCTTTTAATGAAAAACTGTTTTTT; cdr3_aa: CASSETAFNEKLFF
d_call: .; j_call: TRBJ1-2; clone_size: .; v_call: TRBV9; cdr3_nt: TGTGCCAGCAGCGTTTCGGGGGGATATGGCTACACCTTC; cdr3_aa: CASSVSGGYGYTF
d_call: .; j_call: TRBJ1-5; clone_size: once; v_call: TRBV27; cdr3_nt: TGTGCCAGCAGTTCCCCGGGGGACAATCAGCCCCAGCATTTT; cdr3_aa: CASSSPGDNQPQHF
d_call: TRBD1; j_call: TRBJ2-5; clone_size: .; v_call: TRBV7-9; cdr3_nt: TGTGCCAGCAGCCCGCCGGGACAGGGGATGGGAGAGACCCAGTACTTC; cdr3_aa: CASSPPGQGMGETQYF